This TCR beta chain was recorded in a study of blood T cells in healthy people across ages. With V trimmed by 2 bases and J by 1 base, 7 bases remained unmatched. The germline V gene encodes CDR1 LGHDT and CDR2 YNNKEL (reference sequence). The CDR3 totals 16 residues. The table lists this clonotype with a few counts. Through a sample-barcoded 5' primer and a J-beta primer mix, a second PCR was run for roughly 6 to 12 cycles. TCRdb reanalysed the 5' RACE reads using MiXCR and keeps one entry per CDR3 protein. The table has some 700,000 distinct CDR3 sequences, approximately 22% seen once; the top ten hold around 22%.

This clonotype was obtained from a man aged 65 to 85 in good health. Sequences were obtained from blood. The gene calls are TRBV3-1 and TRBJ2-7, with 8 bases identical to TRBD1. The CDR3 DNA reads TGTGCCAGCAGCCAACCCGGGACAGGCCCTTCCTACGAGCAGTACTTC. Its protein is CASSQPGTGPSYEQYF.